The entry that follows covers one T cell receptor (beta chain) sequence. Germline loops: CDR1 SEHNR, CDR2 FQNEAQ (reference sequence). The CDR3 loop spans 15 amino acids. The trim removed 4 bases at V and 2 bases at J, leaving 6 bases unmatched. Assay used: immunoSEQ multiplex PCR; TCRdb lists only in-frame clones, some missing. The sample records 130,000 or so clones, roughly 84% being singletons. These data are taken from a study of control samples from healthy donors and cancer patients. The sample consisted of blood. The receptor comes from a man aged 50-60 years in good health. This rearrangement joins TRBV7-9 to TRBJ2-3; 7 bases fit TRBD1. In DNA, the CDR3 is TGTGCCAGCAGCTCGACAGGGATCTTCACAGATACGCAGTATTTT. It specifies CASSSTGIFTDTQYF.